This T cell receptor (beta chain) stems from a study of control samples from healthy donors and cancer patients. TCRdb's copy holds only in-frame clones and misses some; the assay was immunoSEQ multiplex PCR. The sample comprises fewer than 95,000 clones, 91% of which are singletons, and about 15% rests with the top ten. Per germline, CDR1 SGHVS and CDR2 FQNEAQ. This CDR3 contains 15 residues. Trimming took off 5 bases at V and 2 bases at J, with 15 bases between the two ends. J is TRBJ2-5 and V is TRBV7-8, with a tentative D call TRBD1 (6 bases). What was sequenced was blood. This receptor was taken from a young man in good health. In nucleotides, the CDR3 is TGTGCCAGCAGCACCAACAGGGTTCGGCAAGAGACCCAGTACTTC. It translates to CASSTNRVRQETQYF.